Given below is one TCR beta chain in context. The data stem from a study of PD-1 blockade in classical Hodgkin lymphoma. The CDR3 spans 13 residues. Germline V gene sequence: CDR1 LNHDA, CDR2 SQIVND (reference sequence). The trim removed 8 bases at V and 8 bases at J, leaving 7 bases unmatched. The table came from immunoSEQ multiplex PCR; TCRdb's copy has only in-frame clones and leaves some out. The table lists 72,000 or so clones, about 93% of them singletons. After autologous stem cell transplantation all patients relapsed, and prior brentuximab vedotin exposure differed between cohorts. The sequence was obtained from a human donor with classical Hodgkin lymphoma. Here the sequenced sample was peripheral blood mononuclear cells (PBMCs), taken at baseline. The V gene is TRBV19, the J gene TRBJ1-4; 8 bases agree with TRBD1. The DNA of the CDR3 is TGTGCCAGTTCCGGACAGGGCTGGGAAAAACTGTTTTTT. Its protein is CASSGQGWEKLFF.